This entry concerns a single T cell receptor (beta chain). What it binds is not known. CDR1 MDHEN and CDR2 SYDVKM come from the germline V gene. This CDR3 has 14 amino acids. The TRB cDNA libraries were prepared by 5' RACE with UMI labels. Following a re-call of the 5' RACE reads, TCRdb has one entry per CDR3 protein and lacks DNA. The listing contains some 150,000 distinct CDR3 sequences. The data belong to a study of CXCR3-negative and CXCR3-positive naive CD8 T cells. Study context: Roughly 1.5 +/- 0.3 million TRB reads came from each library, giving around 130 million in total.

Notes on the study in general: Whereas memory cells differed, naive CXCR3-negative and CXCR3-positive cells shared similar TRBV-TRBJ usage. Compared with CXCR3-negative naive cells, CXCR3-positive naive cells showed more hydrophobic TRB CDR3s. Whereas both naive subsets had comparably high diversity, memory CD8+ cells had much lower diversity.

This sequence joins TRBV28 and TRBJ2-1. The receptor comes from a human donor in good health. Some clones in this sample may be carry-over from other donors' samples. The sample taken for sequencing was naive CXCR3+ CD8+ T cells from blood. As for subset: CD45RO-CCR7+CD27+CD95- naive CD8+ T cells expressing CXCR3 (TNR3+). This chain's CDR3 is CASSLGSSYNEQFF. The entire variable domain, with the rest obtained from reference TRBV28 and TRBJ2-1, is as follows: DVKVTQSSRYLVKRTGEKVFLECVQDMDHENMFWYRQDPGLGLRLIYFSYDVKMKEKGDIPEGYSVSREKKERFSLILESASTNQTSMYLCASSLGSSYNEQFFGPGTRLTVL.